This record covers a single T cell receptor (beta chain). Its target is unknown. The sample holds other DNA sequences that translate to the same CDR3. This entry belongs to a study of cytomegalovirus exposure and HLA in healthy donors. Overall study findings and caveats: It was reportedly the case that the classifier diagnosed cytomegalovirus status with high specificity and sensitivity. Researchers reported that three CMV-associated chains were confirmed in vitro as CMV antigen-specific. In a later analysis, CMV-associated beta chains were mostly HLA-associated, it appeared.

The PCR had 60 Vbeta and 13 Jbeta primers. The data were produced by immunoSEQ multiplex PCR, yet TCRdb's version contains in-frame clones alone and is incomplete. The table lists around 180,000 clones, roughly 80% of them singletons. CDR3 length: 15 amino acids. Per germline, CDR1 SGDLS and CDR2 YYNGEE. After removal of 5 bases from V and 0 bases from J, the junction contained 4 bases not matched to a gene. The sample was PBMCs. This receptor was obtained from a woman aged 45-65 years in good health and CMV-seropositive. The chain is built from TRBV9 and TRBJ2-3; 9 positions agree with TRBD2. CDR3 region: CASSVSGGSTDTQYF. As DNA, the CDR3 is TGTGCCAGCAGTGTAAGCGGGGGGAGCACAGATACGCAGTATTTT.